Shown below are 15 T cell receptor beta chains from a single sample sequenced in a study of cytomegalovirus exposure and HLA in healthy donors. Primers for the PCR totalled 60 Vbeta and 13 Jbeta. Sequencing used immunoSEQ multiplex PCR; TCRdb keeps in-frame clones, though not all of them. The sample lists fewer than 45,000 clones; 75% to 85% were seen once. The sequenced material came from PBMCs. Receptor source: a male donor in good health and CMV-seronegative.

This clone was recorded once. V is TRBV28 and J is TRBJ2-2; 7 bases match TRBD1. This CDR3 has 13 residues. CDR1 is MDHEN, CDR2 SYDVKM, per germline. With 5 bases clipped from V and 4 bases from J, the junction kept 1 base outside the gene matches. The CDR3 DNA sequence: TGTGCCAGCAGTCCAGGGGGCACCGGGGAGCTGTTTTTT. This codes for CASSPGGTGELFF. Full variable domain (missing parts from reference TRBV28 and TRBJ2-2): DVKVTQSSRYLVKRTGEKVFLECVQDMDHENMFWYRQDPGLGLRLIYFSYDVKMKEKGDIPEGYSVSREKKERFSLILESASTNQTSMYLCASSPGGTGELFFGEGSRLTVL.

This chain connects TRBV4-1 to TRBJ2-2; 11 positions match TRBD2. Germline CDR1 is MGHRA and CDR2 is YSYEKL. Unmatched junction bases numbered 3, after V lost 0 bases and J lost 6 bases. The CDR3 runs 16 residues. Here the CDR3 DNA reads TGCGCCAGCAGCCAAGAGACTAGCGGGGTACCCGGGGAGCTGTTTTTT. Encoded protein: CASSQETSGVPGELFF.

This clone was seen more than once but under ten times. The chain carries TRBV6-5 and TRBJ2-1, with no clear D. This CDR3 has 15 residues. Germline lookup yields CDR1 MNHEY and CDR2 SVGAGI. Trimming took off 5 bases at V and 0 bases at J, with 11 bases between the two ends. CDR3 amino acids: CASSPTLVSYNEQFF. The CDR3 bases are TGTGCCAGCAGTCCCACGCTAGTCTCCTACAATGAGCAGTTCTTC.

The chain is built from TRBV28 and TRBJ2-6; D not certain. Trimming stripped 3 bases from V and 0 bases from J, with 6 bases between. Germline V gene sequence: CDR1 MDHEN, CDR2 SYDVKM. This CDR3 is 15 amino acids long. This CDR3 is CASSFAGSGANVLTF. The CDR3 DNA follows: TGTGCCAGCAGTTTCGCCGGCTCTGGGGCCAACGTCCTGACTTTC. The variable domain in full, completed from reference TRBV28 and TRBJ2-6, reads DVKVTQSSRYLVKRTGEKVFLECVQDMDHENMFWYRQDPGLGLRLIYFSYDVKMKEKGDIPEGYSVSREKKERFSLILESASTNQTSMYLCASSFAGSGANVLTFGAGSRLTVL.

The CDR3 sequence: CASSLRQGAYYGYTF. In DNA form, the CDR3 reads TGTGCCAGCAGTTTAAGACAGGGGGCTTACTATGGCTACACCTTC. The gene calls are TRBV6-5 and TRBJ1-2; 10 bases agree with TRBD1. The CDR3 is 15 amino acids. Unmatched junction bases numbered 5, after V lost 4 bases and J lost 3 bases. Germline V gene sequence: CDR1 MNHEY, CDR2 SVGAGI.

The chain is built from TRBV2 and TRBJ2-6; 9 positions agree with TRBD1. The J segment lost 2 bases and the V segment lost 7 bases, leaving 6 bases of the junction unmatched. Germline-derived CDR1 and CDR2 are SNHLY and FYNNEI. This CDR3 is 16 amino acids long. CDR3 DNA sequence: TGTGCCAGCAACCCAGACAGGGGGACTGGGGCCAACGTCCTGACTTTC. Protein sequence: CASNPDRGTGANVLTF. The full variable domain, in which reference TRBV2 and TRBJ2-6 provide the parts outside the CDR3, is EPEVTQTPSHQVTQMGQEVILRCVPISNHLYFYWYRQILGQKVEFLVSFYNNEISEKSEIFDDQFSVERPDGSNFTLKIRSTKLEDSAMYFCASNPDRGTGANVLTFGAGSRLTVL.

This chain uses TRBV20-1 with TRBJ2-2; the D gene is possibly TRBD1 (5 bases). The CDR3 extends over 11 amino acids. Germline CDR1 DFQATT, CDR2 SNEGSKA (reference sequence). The V end was cut by 5 bases, the J end by 5 bases, with 6 bases between. CDR3 sequence: CSAWTTGELFF. CDR3 sequence (DNA): TGCAGTGCTTGGACAACCGGGGAGCTGTTTTTT.

The chain has TRBV29-1 and TRBJ2-7, with 7 bases that match TRBD2. This CDR3 comprises 13 residues. Trimming took 5 bases from V and 0 from J; bases not matched to a gene: 4. Germline CDR1 is SQVTM and CDR2 is ANQGSEA. CDR3 nucleotide sequence: TGCAGCGTTAGCAAGCGGGGCTCCTACGAGCAGTACTTC. It encodes CSVSKRGSYEQYF.

The V call is TRBV5-1, the J call TRBJ1-4, with 9 bases fitting TRBD1. This CDR3 contains 16 residues. V lost 0 bases and J lost 6; bases outside the gene matches: 6. Germline CDR1 SGHRS, CDR2 YFSETQ. CDR3 amino acids: CASSLALGQGDEKLFF. Written as DNA, the CDR3 is TGCGCCAGCAGCTTGGCCCTGGGACAGGGAGATGAAAAACTGTTTTTT.

V usage is TRBV9 and J usage is TRBJ1-1, with D perhaps matching TRBD1 (6 bases). The V end was cut by 2 bases, the J end by 8 bases, with 13 bases between. The CDR3 length is 13 residues. Germline CDR1 and CDR2: SGDLS and YYNGEE. Here the CDR3 reads CASSVLLGTEAFF. CDR3 DNA: TGTGCCAGCAGCGTCCTGCTTGGGACAGAAGCTTTCTTT.

The V gene is TRBV19, the J gene TRBJ1-1; D perhaps matches TRBD1 (6 bases). Germline values: CDR1 LNHDA, CDR2 SQIVND (reference sequence). The V and J ends lost 5 bases and 5 bases respectively, with 15 bases between them. This CDR3 region has 14 residues. This CDR3 is CASSHRVRGTEAFF. Here the CDR3 DNA reads TGTGCCAGTAGTCACAGGGTAAGGGGGACTGAAGCTTTCTTT.

The V and J genes are TRBV6-5 and TRBJ1-1; 7 bases map to TRBD1. CDR1 is MNHEY and CDR2 is SVGAGI in the germline V gene. V was clipped by 2 bases and J by 0 bases; unmatched bases: 6. The CDR3 loop spans 16 amino acids. CDR3 nucleotides: TGTGCCAGCAGTTACACCCAGGGACAGCTGAACACTGAAGCTTTCTTT. Its translation is CASSYTQGQLNTEAFF.

This clone was picked up one time. V and J are TRBV6-4 and TRBJ1-4; D possibly corresponds to TRBD1 (5 bases). Germline V CDR1 and CDR2: MRHNA, SNTAGT. V lost 9 bases, J lost 4 bases, and 12 bases lay in between. This CDR3 comprises 13 residues. CDR3 coding DNA: TGTGCCAGGCGGGACGGAGATAATGAAAAACTGTTTTTT. Translating gives CARRDGDNEKLFF.

This clone was seen once. The CDR3 DNA follows: TGTGCCAGCAGCTTCCCTAGCGGGGGGCGATCCTACGAGCAGTACTTC. This codes for CASSFPSGGRSYEQYF. The chain recombines TRBV11-2 with TRBJ2-7; 11 positions agree with TRBD2. Germline CDR1 is SGHAT and CDR2 is FQNNGV. V lost 3 bases to trimming and J lost 1 base; unmatched junction nucleotides: 5. The CDR3 sequence is 16 residues long.

This clone was found once. V and J are TRBV7-9 and TRBJ1-1, with 9 nucleotides matching TRBD1. Germline V gene sequence: CDR1 SEHNR, CDR2 FQNEAQ (reference sequence). The CDR3 contains 16 residues. The ends lost 5 bases at V and 4 bases at J; junction bases unmatched: 11. Here the CDR3 DNA reads TGTGCCAGCAGCGGATGGGACAGGGAAGTGGGCACTGAAGCTTTCTTT. Its protein product is CASSGWDREVGTEAFF.